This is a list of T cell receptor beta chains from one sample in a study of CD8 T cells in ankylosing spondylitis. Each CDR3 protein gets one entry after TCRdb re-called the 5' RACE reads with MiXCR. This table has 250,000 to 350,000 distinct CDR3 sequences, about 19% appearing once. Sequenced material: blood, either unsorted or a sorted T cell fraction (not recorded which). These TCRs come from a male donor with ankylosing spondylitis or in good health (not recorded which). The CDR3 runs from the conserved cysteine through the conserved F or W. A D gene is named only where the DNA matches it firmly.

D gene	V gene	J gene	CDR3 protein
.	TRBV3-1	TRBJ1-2	CASSLGHTYGYTF
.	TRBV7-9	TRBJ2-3	CASSFGTTLTDTQYF
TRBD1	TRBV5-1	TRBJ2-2	CASRTQGDNGELFF
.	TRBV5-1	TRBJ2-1	CASSLDGARYNEQFF
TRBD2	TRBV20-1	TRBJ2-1	CSAPTSGTHNEQFF
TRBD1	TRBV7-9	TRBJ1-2	CASSLSGTGYGYTF
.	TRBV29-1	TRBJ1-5	CSVLTASNQPQHF
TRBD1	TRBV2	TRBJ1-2	CASSSGTGVVGYTF
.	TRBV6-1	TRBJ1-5	CASSEDGWGAQGSNQPQHF
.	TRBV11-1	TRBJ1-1	CASSPTIMNTEAFF
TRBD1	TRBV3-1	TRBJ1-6	CASSRDRGEISPLHF
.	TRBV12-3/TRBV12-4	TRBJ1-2	CASSQDTYDGYTF
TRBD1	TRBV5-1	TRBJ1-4	CASSPWTGTRATNEKLFF
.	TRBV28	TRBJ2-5	CASSRRQAGETQYF
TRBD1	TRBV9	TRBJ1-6	CASSALQGANSPLHF
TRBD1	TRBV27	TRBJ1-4	CASSAITGTGIEKLFF
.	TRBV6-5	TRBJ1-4	CASSYRALGRGEKLFF
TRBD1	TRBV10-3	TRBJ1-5	CATGRAGGDQPQHF
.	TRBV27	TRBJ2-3	CASSLSVVKGDTQYF
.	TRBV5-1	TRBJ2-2	CASRLDGTFNTGELFF
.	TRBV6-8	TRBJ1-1	CASRPGEGTEAFF
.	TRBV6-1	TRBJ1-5	CASTLRAVHSNQPQHF
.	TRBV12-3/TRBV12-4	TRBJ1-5	CASSLDWGIPGQPQHF
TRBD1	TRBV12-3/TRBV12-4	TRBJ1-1	CASSPRTGGITEAFF
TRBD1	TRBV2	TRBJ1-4	CASSADRGGGKLFF
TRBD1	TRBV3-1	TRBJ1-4	CASSRLGQVHEKLFF
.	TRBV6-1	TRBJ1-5	CASRTQGSNQPQHF
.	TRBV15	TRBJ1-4	CATSRYSGNEKLFF
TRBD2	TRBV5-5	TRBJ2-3	CASSFTRTSGDTDTQYF
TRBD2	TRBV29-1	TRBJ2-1	CSVVGTSGTLYNEQFF
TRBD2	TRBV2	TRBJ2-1	CASSSGSKYNEQFF
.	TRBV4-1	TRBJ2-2	CASSPKAAPLTGELFF
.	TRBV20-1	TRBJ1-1	CSARDPGGATEAFF
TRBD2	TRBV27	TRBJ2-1	CASSLIQGLADYNEQFF
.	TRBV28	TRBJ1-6	CASRPPGGTSPLHF
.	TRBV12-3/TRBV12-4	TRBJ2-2	CASSLLANTGELFF
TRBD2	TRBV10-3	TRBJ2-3	CAIRGTSGGSDTQYF
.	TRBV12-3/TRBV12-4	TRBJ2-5	CASSSDRGGGETQYF
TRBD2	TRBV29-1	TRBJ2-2	CSVGIAGGTGELFF
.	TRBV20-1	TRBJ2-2	CSARDQSLRELFF
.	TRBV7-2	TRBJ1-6	CASSIGRVSPLHF
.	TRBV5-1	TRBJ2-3	CASSLEGQPTDTQYF
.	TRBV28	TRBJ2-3	CANTRANTDTQYF
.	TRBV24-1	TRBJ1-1	CATSDFTGTEAFF
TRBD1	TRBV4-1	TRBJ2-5	CASSQTGGNQETQYF
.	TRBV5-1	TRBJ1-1	CASSMGHREAFF
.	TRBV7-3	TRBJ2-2	CASSLGTAGELFF
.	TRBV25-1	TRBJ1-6	CASRDALGGSPLHF
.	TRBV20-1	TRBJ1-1	CSARRTEAFF
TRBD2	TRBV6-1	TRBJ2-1	CASRFSGREVNEQFF
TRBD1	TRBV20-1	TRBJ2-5	CSAEPGTGKETQYF
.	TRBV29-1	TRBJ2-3	CSVAPIPTDTQYF
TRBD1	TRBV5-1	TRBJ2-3	CASSLAGQGVLDTQYF
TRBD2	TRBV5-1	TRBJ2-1	CASSLDTSGRGEQFF